This T cell receptor beta chain was profiled in a study of beta chain features in type 1 diabetes. Across the study: Healthy donors and patients had similar age, gender and cell yields.

CDR3 length equals 12 residues. Between the trimmed V and J ends, which lost 2 bases and 5 bases, there was a span of 6 bases. Germline V lookup: CDR1 LGHNA, CDR2 YNFKEQ. Of note for this clone: What it recognizes is unknown.

Expressed TCRB transcripts were sequenced, since all the RNA that had been isolated was reverse transcribed. The method was immunoSEQ multiplex PCR; TCRdb's version includes in-frame clones alone and lacks a portion of them. The repertoire holds roughly 500,000 clones, with 9.5% to 12% as singletons. General observations from the study: For type 1 diabetes patients, VDJ junctions showed fewer insertions and more deletions. The naive, central memory and Treg TCRB repertoires of patients appeared to be more similar to one another than those of healthy donors.

The sequencing input was naive CD4+ T cells from blood. The receptor's source is a woman aged 18 to 35 in good health. The rearrangement links TRBV4-2 to TRBJ1-1; unclear D gene. The CDR3 loop is CASSQTGTEAFF. The CDR3 DNA sequence: TGTGCCAGCAGCCAAACGGGGACTGAAGCTTTCTTT.